This TCR beta chain appears in the sequencing data of a study of T-cell memory formation after mild COVID-19. Study-level points and caveats: Contracting clones from day 15 to 85 had balanced CD4/CD8; later expanders favoured CD4+. Shrinking CD4+ clones were chiefly CM and EM; CD8+ ones were chiefly EMRA.

This clonotype has only a few counts. The target antigen is unknown. The CDR3 has 18 residues. The V gene's germline CDR1 is SGHAT and CDR2 FQNNGV. V was shortened by 5 bases and J by 4 bases, with 23 bases between the two germline ends. Amplification by 5'RACE using constant-segment primers produced TCR alpha and TCR beta cDNA libraries that carried sample barcodes and UMIs. MiXCR, applied by TCRdb to the 5' RACE reads, yields one record per CDR3 protein. This repertoire shows 300,000 to 350,000 distinct CDR3 sequences, approximately 19% found once; its top ten account for about 21%. Material: PBMCs or a T cell subset sorted from them (not recorded which). This sequence originates from a man between 18 and 29 years old who had mild COVID-19 (a few samples of this study predate the infection). Cell type and time point are not known. The gene calls are TRBV11-2 and TRBJ2-2, with D possibly TRBD1 on 5 matching bases. CDR3 sequence (DNA): TGTGCCAGCAGCGCCTTCCCGACCAGGGCCAGCCTCACCGGGGAGCTGTTTTTT. It codes for CASSAFPTRASLTGELFF.